This TCR beta chain stems from a study of T cells in Graves' hyperthyroidism and ophthalmopathy. General study results and limits: For ophthalmopathy, model prediction preceded onset by a median roughly 6.2 months. In the blood, most expanded thyroid clonotypes above 0.001 appeared as well.

The V end lost 7 bases, the J end lost 4 bases, and 9 bases lay between the germline ends. The CDR3 is 12 residues long. About this clonotype: What it recognizes is unknown.

Graves' hyperthyroidism qualified as stable when ophthalmopathy did not progress within 18 months. Patients were aged 18 to 65, had disease duration under 2 months, and had newly diagnosed hyperthyroidism. TCR beta CDR3 sequences were amplified from RNA transcripts. Carried out on the TCR CDR3, a first-round RT-PCR used the HTBI primer set. Each CDR3 protein gets one entry after TCRdb re-called the multiplex PCR reads with MiXCR. The sample yields around 580,000 distinct CDR3 sequences, about 45% seen once. Sequenced material: peripheral blood or thyroid tissue (not recorded which). This sequence was found in a woman aged 18-29 years with Graves' hyperthyroidism. This sequence joins TRBV12-3 or TRBV12-4 and TRBJ2-3; D gene ambiguous. For the CDR3, the DNA is TGTGCCAGCACTCAAGCCCCAGATACGCAGTATTTT. As protein: CASTQAPDTQYF.